These 19 T cell receptor beta chains share one sample of origin, sequenced in a study of early T cells in non-severe SARS-CoV-2 infection. MiXCR, run by TCRdb on the 5' RACE reads, gives a single entry per CDR3 protein. The profile covers around 29,000 distinct CDR3 sequences, with less than 6.5% appearing a single time and almost 6% taken by the ten largest. Sequenced sample: whole blood. These receptors all stem from an adult who was a healthcare worker with PCR-confirmed SARS-CoV-2 infection or an uninfected control (not recorded which).

This clonotype was recorded at least ten times. V and J are TRBV4-2 and TRBJ2-5; the match to TRBD1 covers 7 bases. CDR1 and CDR2 (germline): LGHNA, YNFKEQ. CDR3 length: 14 residues. V dropped 0 bases and J dropped 2; count of bases not matched to a gene: 0. The CDR3 spells CASSQEGQQETQYF. The DNA for the CDR3 is TGTGCCAGCAGCCAAGAGGGACAGCAAGAGACCCAGTACTTC.

The table lists this clonotype with many counts. One end of the junction fails to match germline, which may point to a read error. V and J are TRBV29-1 and TRBJ2-5; perhaps TRBD2 as D (5 bases). Germline CDR1 reads SQVTM; CDR2 reads ANQGSEA. The CDR3 loop spans 15 amino acids. DNA for the CDR3: TGCAGCGTCGAAGGAGGAGAGGCGATCCAAGAGACCCAGTACTTC. It specifies CSVEGGEAIQETQYF. Combining the CDR3 with reference TRBV29-1 and TRBJ2-5 gives the whole variable domain SAVISQKPSRDICQRGTSLTIQCQVDSQVTMMFWYRQQPGQSLTLIATANQGSEATYESGFVIDKFPISRPNLTFSTLTVSNMSPEDSSIYLCSVEGGEAIQETQYFGPGTRLLVL.

This clonotype was found many times. The V gene is TRBV5-6, the J gene TRBJ2-7; D ambiguous. Germline values: CDR1 SGHDT, CDR2 YYEEEE. This CDR3 region has 12 residues. V dropped 4 bases and J dropped 2 bases, with 7 bases sitting between them. The CDR3 coding sequence is TGTGCCAGCAGCGAAGGACCCTACGAGCAGTACTTC. Residues: CASSEGPYEQYF.

This clonotype was seen a handful of times. This chain connects TRBV7-9 to TRBJ1-1; D may be TRBD1 (5 bases). Germline V gene sequence: CDR1 SEHNR, CDR2 FQNEAQ (reference sequence). Trimming removed 5 bases from V and 1 base from J, with 14 bases in between. The CDR3 is 15 amino acids. CDR3 in DNA: TGTGCCAGCAGCCCCCCAGGGAGTCGGAACACTGAAGCTTTCTTT. This gives the protein CASSPPGSRNTEAFF.

This clonotype was observed a few times. CDR3 nucleotide sequence: TGTGCCAGCAGTTTATCGGGGACAGGTTCCTTAGGTACCCTCCACTTT. Amino acid sequence: CASSLSGTGSLGTLHF. The rearrangement joins TRBV28 to TRBJ1-6, with 8 bases identical to TRBD1. The CDR3 runs 16 residues. V shed 1 base, J shed 14 bases, and the junction held 13 bases outside the gene matches. CDR1 and CDR2 (germline): MDHEN, SYDVKM. The full variable domain, with the rest looked up from reference TRBV28 and TRBJ1-6, is DVKVTQSSRYLVKRTGEKVFLECVQDMDHENMFWYRQDPGLGLRLIYFSYDVKMKEKGDIPEGYSVSREKKERFSLILESASTNQTSMYLCASSLSGTGSLGTLHFGNGTRLTVT.

This clonotype was detected only a few times. The rearrangement joins TRBV7-2 to TRBJ2-3; tentatively, D is TRBD1 or TRBD2 (5 bases each). V gave up 3 bases and J gave up 5 bases, with 12 bases separating them. There are 14 residues in the CDR3. Germline CDR1 is SGHTA and CDR2 is FQGNSA. CDR3 in amino acids: CASSFKRGEDTQYF. DNA for the CDR3: TGTGCCAGCAGCTTCAAGCGAGGGGAAGATACGCAGTATTTT.

At least ten counts were recorded for this clonotype. The chain employs TRBV12-3 or TRBV12-4 and TRBJ2-3; D call uncertain. V lost 5 bases and J 1 base, leaving 4 bases between the germline ends. The CDR3 contains 12 residues. The DNA of the CDR3 is TGTGCCAGCAGTCTCCGCACAGATACGCAGTATTTT. Its protein product is CASSLRTDTQYF.

This clonotype was recorded many times. The chain is built from TRBV20-1 and TRBJ1-1; D gene ambiguous. From germline, CDR1 is DFQATT and CDR2 SNEGSKA (reference sequence). This CDR3 has 14 amino acids. The V end lost 4 bases, the J end lost 1 base, and 13 bases lay between the germline ends. The CDR3 nucleotides are TGCAGTGCTAACTCCCATTCAAGGAACACTGAAGCTTTCTTT. Translating gives CSANSHSRNTEAFF.

The chain recombines TRBV20-1 with TRBJ1-2, with 10 nucleotides matching TRBD1. Trimming removed 5 bases from V and 4 bases from J; junction bases left unmatched: 1. CDR3 length: 12 amino acids. Germline values: CDR1 DFQATT, CDR2 SNEGSKA (reference sequence). The CDR3 spells CSARTGGYGYTF. The CDR3 region has the DNA TGCAGTGCTCGGACAGGGGGCTATGGCTACACCTTC.

This clonotype was seen repeatedly, ten times or more. This rearrangement joins TRBV29-1 to TRBJ2-7; 9 bases are a match to TRBD2. The CDR3 totals 13 residues. The V gene end was trimmed by 4 bases and the J gene end by 2 bases; junction bases not matched to a gene: 3. The germline CDR1 and CDR2 sequences are SQVTM and ANQGSEA. The CDR3 DNA is TGCAGCGTTGGTCTAGCGGGGCCCTACGAGCAGTACTTC. Residues: CSVGLAGPYEQYF.

This clonotype was recorded many times. This sequence joins TRBV19 and TRBJ1-5; 7 bases align to TRBD1. V was clipped by 5 bases and J by 0 bases; unmatched bases: 4. Germline V gene data show CDR1 as LNHDA and CDR2 as SQIVND (reference sequence). The CDR3 runs to 15 residues. The CDR3 DNA follows: TGTGCCAGTAGTTTCGGGACAGCTAGCAATCAGCCCCAGCATTTT. This encodes CASSFGTASNQPQHF.

This clonotype has just a few counts. The V gene is TRBV5-1, the J gene TRBJ2-5; 14 bases are shared with TRBD2. Germline V gives CDR1 SGHRS, CDR2 YFSETQ. The CDR3 has 16 residues. Trimming removed 4 bases from V and 4 bases from J; junction bases left unmatched: 6. The CDR3 DNA follows: TGCGCCAGCAGCACTCTGGGGACTAGCGGGGGAGAGACCCAGTACTTC. This sequence encodes CASSTLGTSGGETQYF.

This clonotype was seen a handful of times. The rearrangement joins TRBV19 to TRBJ2-2; no definite D call. The CDR3 consists of 17 residues. Germline V lookup: CDR1 LNHDA, CDR2 SQIVND (reference sequence). With 3 bases removed from V and 0 bases from J, the gap between germline ends came to 14 bases. The CDR3: CASSISYSRPNTGELFF. The DNA of the CDR3 is TGTGCCAGTAGTATTAGTTATTCCAGACCGAACACCGGGGAGCTGTTTTTT.

The chain has TRBV7-9 and TRBJ2-1; 8 positions match TRBD1. Trimming removed 2 bases from V and 5 bases from J; junction bases left unmatched: 5. This CDR3 has 15 amino acids. CDR1 is SEHNR, CDR2 FQNEAQ, per germline (reference sequence). CDR3 nucleotide sequence: TGTGCCAGCAGCTTAACAGGGGGTCCCAACAATGAGCAGTTCTTC. Its translation is CASSLTGGPNNEQFF.

This clonotype was recorded a few times. The J gene is TRBJ2-7, the V gene TRBV28; D may be TRBD1 (5 bases). The length of the CDR3 is 16 residues. In germline, CDR1 is MDHEN, CDR2 SYDVKM. The V and J ends lost 4 bases and 3 bases respectively, with 19 bases between them. The CDR3, as DNA: TGTGCCAGCAGTTGGGGAACCCAAACAGGACACTACGAGCAGTACTTC. This sequence encodes CASSWGTQTGHYEQYF.

The table lists this clonotype with a few counts. A clone one base away is much larger, so this may be a read error. This chain connects TRBV29-1 to TRBJ2-7; D is possibly TRBD1 or TRBD2 (5 bases each). The CDR3 is made up of 15 amino acids. Germline V CDR1 and CDR2: SQVTM, ANQGSEA. CDR3 in DNA: TGCAGCGTTGAAGCTTCGGGGCAGTACTCCTACGAGCAGTGCTTC. It yields the protein CSVEASGQYSYEQCF.

This clonotype was counted ten times or more. The CDR3 nucleotides are TGTGCCAGCAGGTGGTCGGACGGGGAGCTGTTTTTT. Residues: CASRWSDGELFF. The chain uses TRBV7-3 and TRBJ2-2; D not certain. The CDR3 length is 12 residues. Germline lookup yields CDR1 SGHTA and CDR2 FQGTGA. The V and J ends lost 6 bases and 7 bases respectively, with 9 bases between them.

This clonotype showed up many times. This chain connects TRBV20-1 to TRBJ2-1; possibly TRBD1 for D (6 bases). The CDR3 spans 13 residues. Germline loops: CDR1 DFQATT, CDR2 SNEGSKA (reference sequence). The V and J ends lost 5 bases and 14 bases respectively, with 22 bases between them. As DNA, the CDR3 is TGCAGTGCTCAGGGGATATCAGCTACAGCCGAGTTCTTC. Amino acids: CSAQGISATAEFF.

Many counts were recorded for this clonotype. CDR3 coding DNA: TGTGCCAGCAGCCCTGACATTGTCAGCAATCAGCCCCAGCATTTT. This encodes CASSPDIVSNQPQHF. The V and J genes are TRBV7-9 and TRBJ1-5; D is ambiguous. The germline V gene encodes CDR1 SEHNR and CDR2 FQNEAQ (reference sequence). Trimming took 5 bases from V and 1 from J, leaving 12 bases between them. The CDR3 totals 15 residues.